These 17 T cell receptor beta chains share one sample of origin, sequenced in a study of T cell changes during pregnancy in multiple sclerosis. Sequencing used immunoSEQ multiplex PCR; TCRdb keeps in-frame clones, though not all of them. This repertoire shows 34,000 or so clones, more than 75% found once; its top ten account for approximately 4.6%. The specimen was peripheral blood, collected in the second trimester of pregnancy. Every receptor here comes from a female donor in good health, enrolled as a control in a pregnancy study.

The rearrangement uses TRBV30 and TRBJ1-2; D not certain. Germline V gene lookup returns CDR1 GTSNPN and CDR2 SVGIG (reference sequence). This CDR3 has 16 amino acids. V was trimmed by 5 bases and J by 0 bases, leaving 19 bases between them. The CDR3 loop is CAWDDHPSGPNYGYTF. CDR3 sequence (DNA): TGTGCCTGGGACGACCACCCCAGTGGGCCTAACTATGGCTACACCTTC.

The J gene is TRBJ1-2, the V gene TRBV6-5, with 8 nucleotides matching TRBD1. The CDR3 loop spans 12 amino acids. Germline V gives CDR1 MNHEY, CDR2 SVGAGI. V trimming: 4 bases; J trimming: 9 bases; junction bases outside the gene matches: 4. The CDR3 loop is CASSFQGARYTF. CDR3 DNA sequence: TGTGCCAGCAGTTTTCAGGGGGCTCGCTACACCTTC.

This chain uses TRBV12-5 with TRBJ1-3; D unresolved. CDR3 length: 13 amino acids. Trimming took 1 base from V and 8 from J, leaving 9 bases between them. CDR1 and CDR2 (germline): LGHNT, FRNRAP. Here the CDR3 reads CASGLALLDTIYF. The CDR3 DNA reads TGTGCTAGTGGTTTGGCACTACTGGACACCATATATTTT.

J is TRBJ1-1 and V is TRBV5-6; D unresolved. CDR1 SGHDT and CDR2 YYEEEE come from the germline V gene. The CDR3 runs 14 residues. V was trimmed by 0 bases and J by 5 bases, leaving 11 bases between them. CDR3 protein: CASSLERIGTEAFF. The CDR3, as DNA: TGTGCCAGCAGCTTGGAGAGGATTGGGACTGAAGCTTTCTTT.

The chain combines TRBV6-4 with TRBJ1-5; TRBD1 matches at 7 bases. With 9 bases clipped from V and 6 bases from J, the junction kept 17 bases outside the gene matches. The CDR3 extends over 16 amino acids. Germline V gene data show CDR1 as MRHNA and CDR2 as SNTAGT. CDR3 coding DNA: TGTGCCAGTCTTAAACAGGGGAAAGTCGATTGTCAGCCCCAGCATTTT. Translating gives CASLKQGKVDCQPQHF.

V and J are TRBV15 and TRBJ2-2, with TRBD2 matching 8 bases. The CDR3 is 17 amino acids. V dropped 0 bases and J dropped 4; count of bases not matched to a gene: 7. The germline gives CDR1 LNHNV, CDR2 YYDKDF (reference sequence). CDR3 sequence: CATSRDSPGGSTGELFF. The CDR3 bases are TGTGCCACCAGCAGAGATAGCCCGGGGGGGTCCACCGGGGAGCTGTTTTTT.

This chain uses TRBV2 with TRBJ2-5, with unresolved D. The CDR3 covers 12 residues. The V gene's germline CDR1 is SNHLY and CDR2 FYNNEI. V shed 8 bases and J shed 5 bases, with 12 bases lying between them. CDR3 coding DNA: TGTGCCAGCGGGCTTTCGGTGGAGACCCAGTACTTC. Its translation is CASGLSVETQYF. Using reference TRBV2 and TRBJ2-5 for the parts outside the CDR3, the full variable domain is EPEVTQTPSHQVTQMGQEVILRCVPISNHLYFYWYRQILGQKVEFLVSFYNNEISEKSEIFDDQFSVERPDGSNFTLKIRSTKLEDSAMYFCASGLSVETQYFGPGTRLLVL.

The genes are TRBV6-1 and TRBJ2-3; TRBD2 matches 10 bases. With 1 base clipped from V and 4 bases from J, the junction kept 5 bases outside the gene matches. This CDR3 contains 16 residues. Per germline, CDR1 MNHNS and CDR2 SASEGT. The CDR3 nucleotides are TGTGCCAGCAGTGAAGTTGCAGCGGGGGGGGCAGATACGCAGTATTTT. This encodes CASSEVAAGGADTQYF.

A single count supports this clone. J is TRBJ2-1 and V is TRBV29-1, with TRBD2 identical over 7 bases. Trimming at V came to 6 bases and at J to 3 bases, leaving 5 bases not matched to a gene. Germline V lookup: CDR1 SQVTM, CDR2 ANQGSEA. The CDR3 loop spans 13 amino acids. CDR3 sequence (DNA): TGCAGCGTCGACCGGGGGGTCTACAATGAGCAGTTCTTC. Translated: CSVDRGVYNEQFF.

As DNA, the CDR3 is TGTGCCAGCAGTTCCTGGACTAGCGGGGACAACTACAATGAGCAGTTCTTC. Translated, it gives CASSSWTSGDNYNEQFF. This rearrangement joins TRBV28 to TRBJ2-1; 12 bases match TRBD2. The germline V gene encodes CDR1 MDHEN and CDR2 SYDVKM. The CDR3 is 17 residues long. Losses at the gene ends were 4 bases for V and 3 bases for J; bases not matched to a gene: 7.

The chain uses TRBV6-5 and TRBJ2-7, with 9 bases identical to TRBD2. Germline CDR1 is MNHEY and CDR2 is SVGAGI. The junction had 6 bases not matched to a gene; V was cut back by 10 bases and J by 2 bases. The length of the CDR3 is 13 residues. CDR3: CATWTSATYEQYF. CDR3 DNA: TGTGCCACCTGGACTAGCGCGACCTACGAGCAGTACTTC.

J is TRBJ1-2 and V is TRBV11-3; D unresolved. Trimming took off 2 bases at V and 6 bases at J, with 7 bases between the two ends. CDR3 length equals 12 residues. Germline CDR1 SGHNT, CDR2 YENEEA. The CDR3 spells CASSLSGNGYTF. For the CDR3, the DNA is TGTGCCAGCAGCTTATCGGGTAATGGCTACACCTTC.

Written as DNA, the CDR3 is TGTGCCAGTAGGGACAGGGCTTCTAATCAGCCCCAGCATTTT. This encodes CASRDRASNQPQHF. The V and J genes are TRBV19 and TRBJ1-5; 8 nucleotides line up with TRBD1. After removal of 6 bases from V and 4 bases from J, the junction contained 5 bases not matched to a gene. This CDR3 is built from 14 residues. The germline V gene encodes CDR1 LNHDA and CDR2 SQIVND (reference sequence).

This rearrangement joins TRBV28 to TRBJ1-5, with a tentative D call TRBD1 (6 bases). CDR1 MDHEN and CDR2 SYDVKM come from the germline V gene. Trimming took 7 bases from V and 3 from J, leaving 13 bases between them. The CDR3 has 14 amino acids. The DNA of the CDR3 is TGTGCCAGCACCCTAGGGGGATTCAATCAGCCCCAGCATTTT. Protein sequence: CASTLGGFNQPQHF.

The rearrangement links TRBV19 to TRBJ2-1; the D gene is possibly TRBD1 (6 bases). The CDR3 runs 16 residues. Trimming removed 5 bases at V and 6 bases at J, with 20 bases between. The germline gives CDR1 LNHDA, CDR2 SQIVND (reference sequence). This CDR3 reads CASSSSRAFRGNEQFF. In DNA, the CDR3 is TGTGCCAGTAGTTCTAGCAGGGCCTTCAGGGGCAATGAGCAGTTCTTC.

This rearrangement joins TRBV6-4 to TRBJ2-3, with D perhaps TRBD2 (6 bases). CDR3 size: 14 residues. Trimming took off 4 bases at V and 2 bases at J, with 10 bases between the two ends. The V gene's germline CDR1 is MRHNA and CDR2 SNTAGT. The CDR3 region has the DNA TGTGCCAGCAGTGCCGGGAGAGACACAGATACGCAGTATTTT. Translating it yields CASSAGRDTDTQYF.

This chain joins TRBV10-1 and TRBJ1-6, with D tentatively TRBD1 (5 bases). The CDR3 spans 15 residues. Trimming shortened V by 3 bases and J by 10 bases, and 16 bases separated the two germline ends. CDR1 is WNHNN, CDR2 SYGVQD, per germline (reference sequence). CDR3 in DNA: TGCGCCAGCAGTGAATCAAGGGGCCCAGGGTCACCCCTCCACTTT. It codes for CASSESRGPGSPLHF.